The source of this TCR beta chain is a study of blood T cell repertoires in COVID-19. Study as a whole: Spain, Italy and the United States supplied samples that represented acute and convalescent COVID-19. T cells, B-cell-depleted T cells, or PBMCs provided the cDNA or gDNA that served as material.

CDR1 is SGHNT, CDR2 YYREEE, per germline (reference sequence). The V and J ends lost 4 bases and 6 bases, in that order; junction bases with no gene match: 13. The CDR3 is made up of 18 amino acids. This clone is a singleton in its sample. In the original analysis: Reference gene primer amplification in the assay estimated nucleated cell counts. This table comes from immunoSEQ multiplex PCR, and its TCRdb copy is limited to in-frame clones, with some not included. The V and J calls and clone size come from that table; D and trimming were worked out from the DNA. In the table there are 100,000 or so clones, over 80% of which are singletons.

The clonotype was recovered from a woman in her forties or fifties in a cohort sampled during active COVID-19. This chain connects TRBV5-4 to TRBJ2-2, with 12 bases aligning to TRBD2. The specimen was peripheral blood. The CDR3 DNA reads TGTGCCAGCAGCATTCTAGCGGGGGGGCCTCTAGGCGCCGGGGAGCTGTTTTTT. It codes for CASSILAGGPLGAGELFF.